This entry lists 31 T cell receptor beta chains sequenced from one sample in a study of OX40 agonist ivuxolimab in advanced cancers. Sequencing was performed with immunoSEQ multiplex PCR; in TCRdb, only in-frame clones are kept and a portion is missing. The sample has roughly 89,000 clones, about nine tenths seen once; the top ten hold 0.33%. The sequenced sample was CD4+ or CD8+ T cells sorted from blood, obtained in a trial of the OX40 agonist ivuxolimab. The receptors derive from an adult with an advanced solid tumor such as melanoma, head and neck, liver or kidney cancer.

The chain is built from TRBV5-4 and TRBJ2-1; D is perhaps TRBD2 (6 bases). CDR3 length: 15 amino acids. The ends were cut back, 3 bases at V and 0 bases at J, with 10 bases in the middle. CDR1 and CDR2 from the germline V gene are SGHNT and YYREEE (reference sequence). For the CDR3, the DNA is TGTGCCAGCAGCTCTGCGGGGAGCTCCTACAATGAGCAGTTCTTC. Protein: CASSSAGSSYNEQFF.

The chain carries TRBV9 and TRBJ2-2; the D is unclear. V was cut by 0 bases and J by 2 bases, with 5 bases left in between. The CDR3 runs to 14 residues. Germline V gene lookup returns CDR1 SGDLS and CDR2 YYNGEE. CDR3 nucleotide sequence: TGTGCCAGCAGCGTAGATACCAACACCGGGGAGCTGTTTTTT. Protein: CASSVDTNTGELFF.

The J gene is TRBJ2-6, the V gene TRBV7-3; 7 nucleotides match TRBD1. This CDR3 is 17 amino acids long. The junction had 7 bases not matched to a gene; V was cut back by 4 bases and J by 1 base. Germline V lookup: CDR1 SGHTA, CDR2 FQGTGA. CDR3 in DNA: TGTGCCAGCAGCTCTAACGCAGGGGGTTCTGGGGCCAACGTCCTGACTTTC. This codes for CASSSNAGGSGANVLTF.

The chain is built from TRBV7-9 and TRBJ2-2; 12 bases match TRBD2. The germline V gene has CDR1 SEHNR and CDR2 FQNEAQ (reference sequence). The CDR3 totals 15 residues. Unmatched junction bases numbered 5, after V lost 5 bases and J lost 7 bases. CDR3 residues: CASSGGLAGSGELFF. In nucleotides, the CDR3 is TGTGCCAGCAGCGGAGGACTAGCGGGAAGCGGGGAGCTGTTTTTT.

The chain is built from TRBV19 and TRBJ2-1; D unclear. This CDR3 has 14 residues. Trimming left V 4 bases short and J 1 base short, with 8 bases between. The V gene's germline CDR1 is LNHDA and CDR2 SQIVND (reference sequence). As DNA, the CDR3 is TGTGCCAGTAGTAAAAGCCAGTCCTACAATGAGCAGTTCTTC. Residues: CASSKSQSYNEQFF.

The sample holds a few counts of this clone. The rearrangement uses TRBV9 and TRBJ1-2; D ambiguous. V was clipped by 0 bases and J by 0 bases, with 6 bases between them. The V gene's germline CDR1 is SGDLS and CDR2 YYNGEE. The CDR3 extends over 14 amino acids. The CDR3: CASSVGQANYGYTF. As DNA, the CDR3 is TGTGCCAGCAGCGTAGGGCAGGCTAACTATGGCTACACCTTC. Full variable domain (rest looked up from reference TRBV9 and TRBJ1-2): DSGVTQTPKHLITATGQRVTLRCSPRSGDLSVYWYQQSLDQGLQFLIQYYNGEERAKGNILERFSAQQFPDLHSELNLSSLELGDSALYFCASSVGQANYGYTFGSGTRLTVV.

The chain is built from TRBV7-9 and TRBJ2-3, with D possibly being TRBD1 (5 bases). The CDR3 contains 13 residues. CDR1 is SEHNR, CDR2 FQNEAQ, per germline (reference sequence). V lost 5 bases, J lost 1 base, and 7 bases lay in between. CDR3: CASSPRGTDTQYF. The CDR3 nucleotides read TGTGCCAGCAGCCCCAGGGGCACAGATACGCAGTATTTT. Using reference TRBV7-9 and TRBJ2-3 for the parts outside the CDR3, the full variable domain is DTGVSQNPRHKITKRGQNVTFRCDPISEHNRLYWYRQTLGQGPEFLTYFQNEAQLEKSRLLSDRFSAERPKGSFSTLEIQRTEQGDSAMYLCASSPRGTDTQYFGPGTRLTVL.

The chain is built from TRBV7-2 and TRBJ2-1; D unclear. Trimming left V 5 bases short and J 6 bases short, with 11 bases between. The length of the CDR3 is 13 residues. Per the germline V gene, CDR1 is SGHTA and CDR2 is FQGNSA. The chain's CDR3 is CASSGDRANEQFF. The CDR3 coding sequence is TGTGCCAGCAGCGGAGATCGCGCCAATGAGCAGTTCTTC.

The rearrangement links TRBV6-5 to TRBJ2-5; TRBD2 might be the D (6 bases). The end of the DNA aligns better with TRBJ2-7, so the J call may be wrong. The CDR3 contains 15 residues. Germline assignment: CDR1 MNHEY and CDR2 SVGAGI. CDR3 sequence: CASSQRFGGSSEQYF. The CDR3 DNA reads TGTGCCAGCAGTCAGAGGTTTGGAGGGAGTAGCGAGCAGTACTTC.

The chain couples TRBV4-1 to TRBJ2-7; possible D gene TRBD1, 6 bases. V lost 4 bases and J lost 2, with 12 bases in between. Germline V gene lookup returns CDR1 MGHRA and CDR2 YSYEKL. CDR3 length: 14 amino acids. CDR3 DNA: TGCGCCAGCAGCCCGAGAGGGGGAGCCTACGAGCAGTACTTC. Translated: CASSPRGGAYEQYF.

Only one count was recorded for this clone. This sequence joins TRBV7-8 and TRBJ2-7; 8 bases are a match to TRBD1. The V and J ends lost 5 bases and 0 bases, in that order; junction bases with no gene match: 6. The CDR3 length is 15 residues. Germline lookup yields CDR1 SGHVS and CDR2 FQNEAQ. The CDR3 nucleotides are TGTGCCAGCAGCAACCGGGACAGGTCCTCCTACGAGCAGTACTTC. Its protein is CASSNRDRSSYEQYF. Together with reference TRBV7-8 and TRBJ2-7, the CDR3 gives the full variable domain: GAGVSQSPRYKVAKRGQDVALRCDPISGHVSLFWYQQALGQGPEFLTYFQNEAQLDKSGLPSDRFFAERPEGSVSTLKIQRTQQEDSAVYLCASSNRDRSSYEQYFGPGTRLTVT.

The rearrangement joins TRBV15 to TRBJ2-4, with 8 nucleotides matching TRBD1. V shed 5 bases, J shed 1 base, and the junction held 7 bases outside the gene matches. Germline values: CDR1 LNHNV, CDR2 YYDKDF (reference sequence). The CDR3 is 16 amino acids. CDR3 loop: CATSARQGRAKNIQYF. In DNA form, the CDR3 reads TGTGCCACCAGCGCGAGACAGGGGAGGGCCAAAAACATTCAGTACTTC.

The V gene is TRBV5-4, the J gene TRBJ1-1; D is ambiguous. From germline, CDR1 is SGHNT and CDR2 YYREEE (reference sequence). Trimming pared 4 bases from V and 1 base from J, leaving 5 bases between. The CDR3 is made up of 12 amino acids. CDR3: CASSQRNTEAFF. Written as DNA, the CDR3 is TGTGCCAGCAGCCAAAGGAACACTGAAGCTTTCTTT.

The chain joins TRBV27 to TRBJ1-5; 8 nucleotides align to TRBD1. The germline CDR1 and CDR2 sequences are MNHEY and SMNVEV (reference sequence). CDR3 length: 15 amino acids. With 6 bases clipped from V and 2 bases from J, the junction kept 6 bases outside the gene matches. The CDR3 region has the DNA TGTGCCAGCAGACCCCAGACAGGGGGCAATCAGCCCCAGCATTTT. Translated, it gives CASRPQTGGNQPQHF.

The table lists this clone with a few counts. This sequence joins TRBV27 and TRBJ2-2, with 8 bases aligning to TRBD2. Germline assignment: CDR1 MNHEY and CDR2 SMNVEV (reference sequence). Trimming removed 6 bases from V and 4 bases from J; junction bases left unmatched: 13. The CDR3 is 17 amino acids. The CDR3 spells CASSRGQDGRATGELFF. The CDR3 DNA sequence: TGTGCCAGCAGCCGGGGGCAGGACGGGAGGGCCACCGGGGAGCTGTTTTTT.

This chain uses TRBV5-1 with TRBJ1-1; the D gene is possibly TRBD1 (5 bases). This CDR3 has 14 amino acids. Per germline, CDR1 SGHRS and CDR2 YFSETQ. Trimming cost V 0 bases and J 1 base, with 7 bases left between them. The CDR3 DNA sequence: TGCGCCAGCAGCTTGGCGGGGGGGAACACTGAAGCTTTCTTT. The encoded protein is CASSLAGGNTEAFF.

The chain recombines TRBV4-3 with TRBJ2-1; D could derive from TRBD1 or TRBD2 (6 bases each). Deletions cut 0 bases from V and 3 bases from J, with 12 bases between. The CDR3 has 16 amino acids. Germline CDR1 and CDR2: LGHNA and YSLEER. The CDR3 sequence: CASSQDRGRNYNEQFF. The CDR3 bases are TGCGCCAGCAGCCAAGATAGGGGGAGGAACTACAATGAGCAGTTCTTC.

This rearrangement joins TRBV18 to TRBJ1-2; no clear D gene. Germline CDR1 is KGHSH and CDR2 is LQKENI. V was clipped by 2 bases and J by 2 bases, with 6 bases between them. The CDR3 runs to 13 residues. The CDR3 bases are TGTGCCAGCTCACCAGGAGAGAACTATGGCTACACCTTC. It codes for CASSPGENYGYTF.

This chain links TRBV6-5 with TRBJ2-2; 10 nucleotides agree with TRBD2. V was pared by 6 bases and J by 5 bases, with 3 bases of the junction left unmatched. This CDR3 has 14 residues. The V gene's germline CDR1 is MNHEY and CDR2 SVGAGI. CDR3 sequence (DNA): TGTGCCAGCAGACAGGGACTAGCGACCGGGGAGCTGTTTTTT. This encodes CASRQGLATGELFF.

This chain joins TRBV7-9 and TRBJ2-2; 11 bases are shared with TRBD2. The ends lost 3 bases at V and 1 base at J; junction bases unmatched: 4. The CDR3 is made up of 17 amino acids. CDR1 is SEHNR, CDR2 FQNEAQ, per germline (reference sequence). Written as DNA, the CDR3 is TGTGCCAGCAGCTTCAATAGCGGGAGGGGGAACACCGGGGAGCTGTTTTTT. Translating gives CASSFNSGRGNTGELFF.

The chain carries TRBV2 and TRBJ2-4, with 8 bases fitting TRBD1. V dropped 4 bases and J dropped 5; count of bases not matched to a gene: 7. CDR1 and CDR2 (germline): SNHLY, FYNNEI. The CDR3 has 15 residues. This CDR3 reads CASSGSRGLENIQYF. The CDR3 DNA follows: TGTGCCAGCAGTGGCAGCAGGGGGCTTGAAAACATTCAGTACTTC.

The rearrangement joins TRBV7-8 to TRBJ2-7; tentatively, D is TRBD1 (6 bases). Trimming cost V 2 bases and J 0 bases, with 17 bases left between them. Germline values: CDR1 SGHVS, CDR2 FQNEAQ. CDR3 size: 17 residues. The CDR3 here is CASSLTADRQSSYEQYF. The CDR3 DNA reads as TGTGCCAGCAGCTTAACAGCCGACAGGCAGTCCTCCTACGAGCAGTACTTC.

The chain has TRBV7-2 and TRBJ2-7, with 7 bases lining up with TRBD2. V trimming: 4 bases; J trimming: 7 bases; junction bases outside the gene matches: 13. Germline V gene lookup returns CDR1 SGHTA and CDR2 FQGNSA. CDR3 length: 15 residues. The CDR3 DNA reads as TGTGCCAGCAGCTCCCGGAGGGCGGGAGAGGGAGAGCAGTACTTC. It specifies CASSSRRAGEGEQYF. Together with reference TRBV7-2 and TRBJ2-7, the CDR3 gives the full variable domain: GAGVSQSPSNKVTEKGKDVELRCDPISGHTALYWYRQSLGQGLEFLIYFQGNSAPDKSGLPSDRFSAERTGGSVSTLTIQRTQQEDSAVYLCASSSRRAGEGEQYFGPGTRLTVT.

CDR3 nucleotides: TGTGCCAGCAGCCGAACATACGAGCAGTACTTC. Its translation: CASSRTYEQYF. The chain carries TRBV28 and TRBJ2-7, with unresolved D. This CDR3 is built from 11 residues. The V and J ends lost 6 bases and 4 bases respectively, with 7 bases between them. Germline lookup yields CDR1 MDHEN and CDR2 SYDVKM.

In its sample, this clone was seen a few times. The chain joins TRBV28 to TRBJ2-5, with TRBD2 as a possible D gene (6 bases). The ends were cut back, 2 bases at V and 5 bases at J, with 9 bases in the middle. CDR1 is MDHEN and CDR2 is SYDVKM in the germline V gene. This CDR3 is 13 amino acids long. The CDR3 sequence is CASSLGGSETQYF. In DNA form, the CDR3 reads TGTGCCAGCAGTTTAGGAGGGAGTGAGACCCAGTACTTC.

The rearrangement uses TRBV5-5 and TRBJ1-1, with D possibly matching TRBD1 (5 bases). V was clipped by 1 base and J by 2 bases, with 15 bases between them. The V gene's germline CDR1 is SGHKS and CDR2 YYEKEE (reference sequence). CDR3 length: 16 amino acids. The CDR3 reads CASSLIAETVNTEAFF. The CDR3 bases are TGTGCCAGCAGCTTGATTGCCGAGACAGTTAACACTGAAGCTTTCTTT.

The chain has TRBV18 and TRBJ2-7; D is unresolved. The germline V gene encodes CDR1 KGHSH and CDR2 LQKENI. Trimming removed 0 bases at V and 0 bases at J, with 15 bases between. This CDR3 is 17 amino acids long. The CDR3 DNA is TGTGCCAGCTCACCACCTTTCTTCGGCAACCCCTCCTACGAGCAGTACTTC. This encodes CASSPPFFGNPSYEQYF.

The J gene is TRBJ2-7, the V gene TRBV7-6; the match to TRBD1 covers 9 bases. Per germline, CDR1 SGHVS and CDR2 FNYEAQ. V was pared by 2 bases and J by 0 bases, with 11 bases of the junction left unmatched. This CDR3 has 18 residues. This CDR3 is CASSLTGGASASSYEQYF. CDR3 coding DNA: TGTGCCAGCAGCTTAACAGGGGGCGCGTCAGCGAGCTCCTACGAGCAGTACTTC.

The rearrangement links TRBV5-1 to TRBJ2-3, with 8 bases that match TRBD1. The germline V gene has CDR1 SGHRS and CDR2 YFSETQ. Trimming took 2 bases from V and 2 from J; bases not matched to a gene: 7. The CDR3 has 16 amino acids. The chain's CDR3 is CASSFFRDRPTDTQYF. The CDR3 region has the DNA TGCGCCAGCAGCTTTTTCCGGGACAGGCCCACAGATACGCAGTATTTT.

The genes are TRBV10-3 and TRBJ2-7; 9 bases match TRBD1. The CDR3 loop spans 15 amino acids. Germline loops: CDR1 ENHRY, CDR2 SYGVKD. J lost 6 bases, V lost 0 bases, and 6 bases had no gene match. The CDR3 DNA follows: TGTGCCATCAGTGAGTCCCTGGACAGGGGTGGCGAGCAGTACTTC. This codes for CAISESLDRGGEQYF.

In its sample, this clone was seen once. The chain joins TRBV5-6 to TRBJ1-6; a weak D match, TRBD1 (6 bases). The CDR3 sequence is 14 residues long. Trimming removed 4 bases at V and 7 bases at J, with 12 bases between. Germline CDR1 reads SGHDT; CDR2 reads YYEEEE. The CDR3 DNA is TGTGCCAGCAGCGGCACAGGGCTGAATTCACCCCTCCACTTT. Amino acids: CASSGTGLNSPLHF.